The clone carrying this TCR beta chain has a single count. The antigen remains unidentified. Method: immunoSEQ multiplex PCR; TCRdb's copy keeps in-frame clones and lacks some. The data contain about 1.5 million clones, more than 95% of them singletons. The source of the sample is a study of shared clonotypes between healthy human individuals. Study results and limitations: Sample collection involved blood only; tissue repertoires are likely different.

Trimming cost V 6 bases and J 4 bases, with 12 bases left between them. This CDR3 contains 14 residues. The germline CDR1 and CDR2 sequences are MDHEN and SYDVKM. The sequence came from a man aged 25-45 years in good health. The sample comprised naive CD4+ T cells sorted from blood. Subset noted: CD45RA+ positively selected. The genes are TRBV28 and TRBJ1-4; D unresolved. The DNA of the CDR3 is TGTGCCAGCAGCCAAGTTGTCCGTAATGAAAAACTGTTTTTT. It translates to CASSQVVRNEKLFF.